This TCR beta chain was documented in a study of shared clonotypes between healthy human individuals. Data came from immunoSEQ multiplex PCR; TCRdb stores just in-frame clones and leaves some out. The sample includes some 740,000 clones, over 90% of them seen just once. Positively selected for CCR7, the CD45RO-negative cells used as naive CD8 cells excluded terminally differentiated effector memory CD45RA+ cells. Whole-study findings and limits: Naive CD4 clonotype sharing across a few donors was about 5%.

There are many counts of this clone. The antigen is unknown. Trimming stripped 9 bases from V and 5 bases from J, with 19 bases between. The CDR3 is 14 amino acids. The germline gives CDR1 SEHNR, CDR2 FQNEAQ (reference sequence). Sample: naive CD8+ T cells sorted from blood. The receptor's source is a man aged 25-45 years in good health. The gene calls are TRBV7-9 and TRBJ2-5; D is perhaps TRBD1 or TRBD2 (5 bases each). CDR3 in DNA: TGTGCCAGTGGGGACCAAAGGGTTAGGGAGACCCAGTACTTC. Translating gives CASGDQRVRETQYF.